This entry features one T cell receptor (beta chain) sequence. What it recognizes is unknown. The data stem from a study of cytomegalovirus exposure and HLA in healthy donors. Study summary: Among the roughly 400 genotyped donors, 65% to 90% were placed in the Caucasian-associated ancestry cluster. Findings and limits, study-wide: It was reported that the classifier diagnosed cytomegalovirus status with high specificity and sensitivity in both the original and validation cohorts. In a later analysis, V- and J-gene trimming of beta chains associated with a DCLRE1C missense variant, replicated independently.

This CDR3 has 14 amino acids. Germline lookup yields CDR1 LNHNV and CDR2 YYDKDF (reference sequence). The junction had 7 bases not matched to a gene; V was cut back by 8 bases and J by 6 bases. The PCR made use of 60 Vbeta and 13 Jbeta primers. Sequenced by immunoSEQ multiplex PCR; TCRdb stores in-frame clones only, minus some. The repertoire holds about 110,000 clones, with over 70% as singletons. Sequences were obtained from PBMCs. The TCR sequence derives from a female donor in good health and CMV-seronegative. The V gene is TRBV15, the J gene TRBJ2-2; the match to TRBD2 covers 9 bases. The CDR3: CATGTSLAAGELFF. CDR3 DNA sequence: TGTGCCACCGGGACTAGCCTTGCAGCCGGGGAGCTGTTTTTT. The full variable domain, completed using reference TRBV15 and TRBJ2-2, is DAMVIQNPRYQVTQFGKPVTLSCSQTLNHNVMYWYQQKSSQAPKLLFHYYDKDFNNEADTPDNFQSRRPNTSFCFLDIRSPGLGDTAMYLCATGTSLAAGELFFGEGSRLTVL.